These T cell receptor beta chains were read from a single sample in a study of blood T cells in healthy people across ages. TCRdb ran MiXCR on the 5' RACE reads and lists one entry per CDR3 protein. Here the sample spans approximately 810,000 distinct CDR3 sequences, around 36% being singletons. Sequencing was done on a sample of blood. All receptors derive from a man younger than 35 in good health. The CDR3 runs from the conserved cysteine through the conserved F or W. The D gene is left open where the match is weak. A row's size may be missing; if present it is once, few, many or a size class.

j_call clone_size v_call d_call cdr3_aa cdr3_nt
TRBJ1-5 - TRBV18 - CASSPVGDGNQPQHF TGTGCCAGCTCCCCTGTCGGGGACGGCAATCAGCCCCAGCATTTT
TRBJ1-1 - TRBV20-1 TRBD1 CIAKTGKSYTEAFF TGCATTGCCAAGACAGGGAAGAGTTACACTGAAGCTTTCTTT
TRBJ1-6 - TRBV20-1 TRBD1 CSAHRTGFSSPLHF TGCAGTGCTCACCGGACAGGTTTTTCTTCACCCCTCCACTTT
TRBJ2-5 - TRBV11-2 - CASSLGGAYETQYF TGTGCCAGCAGCTTAGGGGGGGCGTACGAGACCCAGTACTTC
TRBJ2-1 few TRBV10-3 - CAISGVQGGDNEQFF TGTGCCATCAGTGGGGTACAGGGTGGCGACAATGAGCAGTTCTTC
TRBJ2-5 many TRBV12-3/TRBV12-4 TRBD2 CASSPSGAQETQYF TGTGCCAGCAGTCCCAGCGGGGCCCAAGAGACCCAGTACTTC
TRBJ1-2 - TRBV4-3 - CASSQELRGGYGYTF TGCGCCAGCAGCCAAGAGCTTCGGGGGGGCTATGGCTACACCTTC
TRBJ1-1 - TRBV10-3 - CAIRGTATGTEAFF TGTGCCATCAGGGGAACAGCTACGGGGACTGAAGCTTTCTTT
TRBJ1-1 - TRBV6-2/TRBV6-3 - CASRQRNMNTEAFF TGTGCCAGCAGGCAGAGGAACATGAACACTGAAGCTTTCTTT
TRBJ2-7 many TRBV7-2 - CASSLEQGGTYEQYF TGTGCCAGCAGCTTAGAACAGGGAGGTACCTACGAGCAGTACTTC
TRBJ2-1 - TRBV12-3/TRBV12-4 - CASSLAVGGGNEQFF TGTGCCAGCAGTTTAGCTGTAGGTGGTGGGAATGAGCAGTTCTTC
TRBJ2-5 - TRBV20-1 - CSARPRGQSQETQYF TGCAGTGCTAGGCCAAGAGGACAGTCCCAAGAGACCCAGTACTTC
TRBJ2-7 - TRBV4-3 - CASSQDYGEDQYF TGCGCCAGCAGCCAAGATTACGGAGAGGACCAGTACTTC
TRBJ1-5 few TRBV6-2/TRBV6-3 - CASSHRTKGGDQPQHF TGTGCCAGCAGCCACCGGACCAAAGGAGGGGATCAGCCCCAGCATTTT
TRBJ2-3 few TRBV15 - CATSSRRWQSTDTQYF TGTGCCACCAGCTCACGAAGGTGGCAAAGCACAGATACGCAGTATTTT
TRBJ2-4 - TRBV20-1 - CSAMGKNIQYF TGCAGTGCTATGGGAAAAAACATTCAGTACTTC
TRBJ2-5 - TRBV9 - CASSFGTGDQTQYF TGTGCCAGCAGCTTCGGTACAGGCGACCAGACCCAGTACTTC
TRBJ2-3 many TRBV10-3 TRBD2 CAIRAGGSTDTQYF TGTGCCATCCGAGCGGGGGGGAGCACAGATACGCAGTATTTT
TRBJ2-7 - TRBV7-2 TRBD1 CASGPRTGTYEQYF TGTGCCAGCGGCCCCCGGACAGGAACGTACGAGCAGTACTTC
TRBJ2-7 few TRBV5-5 - CASSLDRGGTGEQYF TGTGCCAGCAGCTTGGATCGCGGAGGTACGGGGGAGCAGTACTTC
TRBJ2-3 - TRBV18 - CASSPRPDTGYTDTQYF TGTGCCAGCTCACCAAGGCCCGACACGGGATACACAGATACGCAGTATTTT
TRBJ2-7 - TRBV5-6 - CASIQRRGHDSYEQYF TGTGCCAGCATCCAACGGCGGGGCCACGACTCCTACGAGCAGTACTTC
TRBJ2-5 few TRBV5-6 - CASSLGGIGETQYF TGTGCCAGCAGCTTGGGAGGAATCGGGGAGACCCAGTACTTC
TRBJ2-7 few TRBV6-2/TRBV6-3 - CASSYRADPSYEQYF TGTGCCAGCAGTTACAGGGCGGACCCTTCCTACGAGCAGTACTTC
TRBJ2-3 many TRBV4-1 TRBD2 CASSRLPYLAGSTDTQYF TGCGCCAGCAGTCGGTTACCTTACCTAGCGGGGAGCACAGATACGCAGTATTTT
TRBJ2-5 - TRBV28 TRBD1 CASRRDRVSQETQYF TGTGCCAGCAGGAGGGACAGGGTGAGCCAAGAGACCCAGTACTTC
TRBJ2-3 once TRBV12-3/TRBV12-4 TRBD1 CASRPGTVITDVQYF TGTGCCAGCAGACCCGGGACAGTGATTACAGATGTGCAGTATTTT
TRBJ1-4 few TRBV2 TRBD1 CASRGDSEKLFF TGTGCCAGCAGGGGGGACAGTGAAAAACTGTTTTTT
TRBJ2-2 - TRBV6-5 - CASSYVRKAGELFF TGTGCCAGCAGTTATGTGCGTAAGGCCGGGGAGCTGTTTTTT